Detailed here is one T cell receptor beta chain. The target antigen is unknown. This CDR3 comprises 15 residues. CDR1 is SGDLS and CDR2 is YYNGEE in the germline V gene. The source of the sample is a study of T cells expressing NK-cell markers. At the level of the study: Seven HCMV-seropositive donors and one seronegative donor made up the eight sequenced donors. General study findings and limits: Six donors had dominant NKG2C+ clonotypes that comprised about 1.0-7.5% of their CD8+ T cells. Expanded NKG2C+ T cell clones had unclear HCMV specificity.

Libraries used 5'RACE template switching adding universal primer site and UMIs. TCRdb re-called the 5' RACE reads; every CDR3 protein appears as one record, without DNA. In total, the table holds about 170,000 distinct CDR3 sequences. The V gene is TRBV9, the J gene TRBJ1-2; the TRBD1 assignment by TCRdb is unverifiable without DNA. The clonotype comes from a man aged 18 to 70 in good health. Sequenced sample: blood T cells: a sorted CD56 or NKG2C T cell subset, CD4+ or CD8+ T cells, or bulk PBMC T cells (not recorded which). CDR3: CASSAGAGSNYGYTF. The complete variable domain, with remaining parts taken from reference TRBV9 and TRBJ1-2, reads DSGVTQTPKHLITATGQRVTLRCSPRSGDLSVYWYQQSLDQGLQFLIQYYNGEERAKGNILERFSAQQFPDLHSELNLSSLELGDSALYFCASSAGAGSNYGYTFGSGTRLTVV.